This TCR beta chain was recovered during a study of blood T cell repertoires in COVID-19. About the research overall: Donors in the United States, Italy and Spain gave samples during acute or convalescent COVID-19.

Data came from immunoSEQ multiplex PCR; TCRdb stores just in-frame clones and leaves some out. This table holds about 220,000 clones, approximately 86% found once. The receptor was derived from a woman in her 30s with acute COVID-19. Sample: PBMCs or T cells enriched from blood (not recorded which).

This CDR3 is CASSFDRGRIQYF. Written as DNA, the CDR3 is TGTGCCAGCAGTTTTGACAGGGGGCGAATCCAGTACTTC. This chain uses TRBV6-5 with TRBJ2-5; 10 positions match TRBD1. This CDR3 has 13 amino acids. CDR1 MNHEY and CDR2 SVGAGI come from the germline V gene. The ends lost 4 bases at V and 10 bases at J; junction bases unmatched: 6.